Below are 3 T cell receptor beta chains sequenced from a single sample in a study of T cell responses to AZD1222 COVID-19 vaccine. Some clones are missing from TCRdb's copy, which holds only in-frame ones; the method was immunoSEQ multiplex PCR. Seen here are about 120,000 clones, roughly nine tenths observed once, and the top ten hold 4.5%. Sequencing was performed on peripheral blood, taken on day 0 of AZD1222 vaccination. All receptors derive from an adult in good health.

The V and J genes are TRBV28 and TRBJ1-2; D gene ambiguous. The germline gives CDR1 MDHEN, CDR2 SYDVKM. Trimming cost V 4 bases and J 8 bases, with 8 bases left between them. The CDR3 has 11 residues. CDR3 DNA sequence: TGTGCCAGCAGTTCCGTGGTAGGCTACACCTTC. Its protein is CASSSVVGYTF.

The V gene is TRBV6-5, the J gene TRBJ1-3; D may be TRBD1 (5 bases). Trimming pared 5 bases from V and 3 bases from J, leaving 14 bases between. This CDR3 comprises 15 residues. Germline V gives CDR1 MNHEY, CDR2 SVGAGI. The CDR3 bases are TGTGCCAGCAGTACCTCGGTCACAGGTGGAAACACCATATATTTT. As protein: CASSTSVTGGNTIYF.

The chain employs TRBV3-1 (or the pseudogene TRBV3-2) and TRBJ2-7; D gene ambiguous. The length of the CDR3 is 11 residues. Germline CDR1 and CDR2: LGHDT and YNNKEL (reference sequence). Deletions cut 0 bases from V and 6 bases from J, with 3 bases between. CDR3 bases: TGTGCCAGCAGCCAAGAGGTCGAGCAGTACTTC. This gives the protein CASSQEVEQYF.